This T cell receptor beta chain is from a study of beta chain features in type 1 diabetes. Study-level information: Healthy donors, compared against patients, showed similar age, gender and cell yields.

The study reverse transcribed the entire isolated RNA, so it sequenced expressed TCRB transcripts. The assay was immunoSEQ multiplex PCR, and TCRdb's table has in-frame clones only and misses some. Seen here are about 240,000 clones, 27% observed once, and the top ten hold under 4.5%. Per the germline V gene, CDR1 is SQVTM and CDR2 is ANQGSEA. The CDR3 sequence is 19 residues long. Between the trimmed V and J ends, which lost 7 bases and 0 bases, there was a span of 28 bases. Study-wide points: VDJ junctions from type 1 diabetes patients carried fewer insertions and larger deletions. The naive, central memory and Treg TCRB repertoires showed an apparent similarity that was greater among patients than among healthy donors.

This clone turned up a few times. Its antigen is unknown. The V call is TRBV29-1, the J call TRBJ2-4, with D possibly matching TRBD2 (5 bases). This clonotype originated in a young man in good health. The source material was central memory CD4+ T cells from blood. The CDR3 sequence is CSASAGVHKGESAKNIQYF. The CDR3 DNA is TGCAGCGCTTCGGCCGGAGTACATAAGGGAGAGTCAGCCAAAAACATTCAGTACTTC.